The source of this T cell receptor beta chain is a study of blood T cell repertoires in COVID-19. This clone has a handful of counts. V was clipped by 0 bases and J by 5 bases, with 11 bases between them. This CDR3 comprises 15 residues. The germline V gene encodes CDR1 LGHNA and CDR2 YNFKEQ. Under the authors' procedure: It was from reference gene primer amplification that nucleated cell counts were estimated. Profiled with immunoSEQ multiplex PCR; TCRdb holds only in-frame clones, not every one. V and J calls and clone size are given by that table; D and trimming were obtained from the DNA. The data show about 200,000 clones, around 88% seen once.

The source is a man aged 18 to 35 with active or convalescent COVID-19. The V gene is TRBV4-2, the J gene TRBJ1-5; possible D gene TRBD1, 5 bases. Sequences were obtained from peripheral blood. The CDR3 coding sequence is TGTGCCAGCAGCCAAGAGCAGGGTGAGTATCAGCCCCAGCATTTT. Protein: CASSQEQGEYQPQHF.